A selection of T cell receptor beta chains follows, all from one sample in a study of blood T cell repertoires in COVID-19. TCRdb's copy holds only in-frame clones and misses some; the assay was immunoSEQ multiplex PCR. The sample includes 200,000 to 250,000 clones, roughly four fifths of them seen just once. The sequencing sample was made of peripheral blood. Receptors originate from a woman in her 40s with acute or convalescent COVID-19. CDR3s include the opening cysteine and the closing phenylalanine or tryptophan. The D gene is left open where the match is weak. The size entry is marked missing in some rows and otherwise reads once, few, many or a size class.

CDR3nt: TGTGCCAGCAGATCAGGACAGGGCAATTCACCCCTCCACTTT
CDR3aa: CASRSGQGNSPLHF
abundance: once
j_gene: TRBJ1-6
v_gene: TRBV13
d_gene: TRBD1

CDR3nt: TGTGCCTGGAGTGTACAGTCGGGGATGTACGAGCAGTACTTC
CDR3aa: CAWSVQSGMYEQYF
abundance: NA
j_gene: TRBJ2-7
v_gene: TRBV30
d_gene: NA

CDR3nt: TGTGCCAGTGCCGGGACTAGCGGGGGGGCATACAATGAGCAGTTCTTC
CDR3aa: CASAGTSGGAYNEQFF
abundance: NA
j_gene: TRBJ2-1
v_gene: TRBV19
d_gene: TRBD2

CDR3nt: TGTGCCAGCAGTGAAGTAGGACAGGGTTCCGAGCAGTACTTC
CDR3aa: CASSEVGQGSEQYF
abundance: NA
j_gene: TRBJ2-7
v_gene: TRBV2
d_gene: TRBD1

CDR3nt: TGTGCCACCAGTGATTTCGGCGGGAACAACTATGGCTACACCTTC
CDR3aa: CATSDFGGNNYGYTF
abundance: few
j_gene: TRBJ1-2
v_gene: TRBV24-1
d_gene: NA

CDR3nt: TGTGCCAGCAGCTTAGAGGGTAGCGGACACACCGGGGAGCTGTTTTTT
CDR3aa: CASSLEGSGHTGELFF
abundance: NA
j_gene: TRBJ2-2
v_gene: TRBV7-9
d_gene: NA

CDR3nt: TGTGCCAGCAGCCAAGCGGCGGGCTCCTACGAGCAGTACTTC
CDR3aa: CASSQAAGSYEQYF
abundance: NA
j_gene: TRBJ2-7
v_gene: TRBV3-1/TRBV3-2
d_gene: NA

CDR3nt: TGTGCCAGCTCACCAAGGACAGGGAGGTACGAGCAGTACTTC
CDR3aa: CASSPRTGRYEQYF
abundance: once
j_gene: TRBJ2-7
v_gene: TRBV18
d_gene: TRBD1

CDR3nt: TGTGCCAGCAGCCCTCGGACAGGGCCCTACGAGCAGTACTTC
CDR3aa: CASSPRTGPYEQYF
abundance: few
j_gene: TRBJ2-7
v_gene: TRBV14
d_gene: TRBD1

CDR3nt: TGTGCCAGCAGCGGATCCGGGGGGTACGGAAACACCATATATTTT
CDR3aa: CASSGSGGYGNTIYF
abundance: few
j_gene: TRBJ1-3
v_gene: TRBV14
d_gene: NA

CDR3nt: TGTGCCAGCAGCTTTATAGCGGGAGTGGACATAGATACGCAGTATTTT
CDR3aa: CASSFIAGVDIDTQYF
abundance: once
j_gene: TRBJ2-3
v_gene: TRBV7-2
d_gene: TRBD2

CDR3nt: TGTGCCAGTACCAATACAGGGATCGGCACTGAAGCTTTCTTT
CDR3aa: CASTNTGIGTEAFF
abundance: NA
j_gene: TRBJ1-1
v_gene: TRBV19
d_gene: NA

CDR3nt: TGTGCCAGCAGTCCGGGGGGTTGGGCCAAAAACATTCAGTACTTC
CDR3aa: CASSPGGWAKNIQYF
abundance: NA
j_gene: TRBJ2-4
v_gene: TRBV27
d_gene: TRBD2

CDR3nt: TGTGCCAGCACGAGAGGGGGGGGCGAGGGTCAGCCCCAGCATTTT
CDR3aa: CASTRGGGEGQPQHF
abundance: NA
j_gene: TRBJ1-5
v_gene: TRBV28
d_gene: NA

CDR3nt: TGTGCCAGCAGCCAAGGGGTTTCTGTCGTTCAGCCCCAGCATTTT
CDR3aa: CASSQGVSVVQPQHF
abundance: NA
j_gene: TRBJ1-5
v_gene: TRBV2
d_gene: NA

CDR3nt: TGTGCCAGCAGCGTAGGGGGACTAGCTGCCAAAGATACGCAGTATTTT
CDR3aa: CASSVGGLAAKDTQYF
abundance: NA
j_gene: TRBJ2-3
v_gene: TRBV9
d_gene: TRBD2

CDR3nt: TGTGCCAGCAGCGCCCGGGACAGGGGCGTCATGAACACTGAAGCTTTCTTT
CDR3aa: CASSARDRGVMNTEAFF
abundance: few
j_gene: TRBJ1-1
v_gene: TRBV5-5
d_gene: TRBD1

CDR3nt: TGCGCCAGCAGCTTGGCGGCAGGTACTAACTATGGCTACACCTTC
CDR3aa: CASSLAAGTNYGYTF
abundance: NA
j_gene: TRBJ1-2
v_gene: TRBV5-1
d_gene: NA

CDR3nt: TGTGCCAGCAGCAAACCCCTCGGGGGAGCGGGAGTGATGGAGCAGTTCTTC
CDR3aa: CASSKPLGGAGVMEQFF
abundance: NA
j_gene: TRBJ2-1
v_gene: TRBV6-2/TRBV6-3
d_gene: TRBD2

CDR3nt: TGTGCCAGTAGTACGCGGACAGGGTGGACTAGCACAGATACGCAGTATTTT
CDR3aa: CASSTRTGWTSTDTQYF
abundance: NA
j_gene: TRBJ2-3
v_gene: TRBV19
d_gene: TRBD1

CDR3nt: TGCGCCAGCAGCCAGGGGACAGGGACCTACGAGCAGTACTTC
CDR3aa: CASSQGTGTYEQYF
abundance: NA
j_gene: TRBJ2-7
v_gene: TRBV5-1
d_gene: TRBD1

CDR3nt: TGTGCCAGTAGTCGATACAGGGCGCGCACTGAAGCTTTCTTT
CDR3aa: CASSRYRARTEAFF
abundance: NA
j_gene: TRBJ1-1
v_gene: TRBV19
d_gene: NA

CDR3nt: TGTGCCAGCAGCCAAGACAGGGGTGGCTATGGCTACACCTTC
CDR3aa: CASSQDRGGYGYTF
abundance: NA
j_gene: TRBJ1-2
v_gene: TRBV4-2
d_gene: NA

CDR3nt: TGTGCCAGCAGTTTCTCACTGAATTCACCCCTCCACTTT
CDR3aa: CASSFSLNSPLHF
abundance: once
j_gene: TRBJ1-6
v_gene: TRBV27
d_gene: NA

CDR3nt: TGTGCCTGGAGTGTAAACCGGGGACTGATCAATCAGCCCCAGCATTTT
CDR3aa: CAWSVNRGLINQPQHF
abundance: NA
j_gene: TRBJ1-5
v_gene: TRBV30
d_gene: NA

CDR3nt: TGTGCCAGAAGCTTTAGGAAGGGGCTAGGCGCAGCTTTCTTT
CDR3aa: CARSFRKGLGAAFF
abundance: NA
j_gene: TRBJ1-1
v_gene: TRBV5-3
d_gene: NA

CDR3nt: TGTGCCAGCAGCGTAGGGAGCACCATATATTTT
CDR3aa: CASSVGSTIYF
abundance: NA
j_gene: TRBJ1-3
v_gene: TRBV9
d_gene: NA

CDR3nt: TGTGCCAGCAGTTTCGTACTAGCGGGAGTGGGTGAGCAGTTCTTC
CDR3aa: CASSFVLAGVGEQFF
abundance: NA
j_gene: TRBJ2-1
v_gene: TRBV27
d_gene: TRBD2

CDR3nt: TGTGCCAGCAGCTTCAGACTAGCGGGGGAAGAGACCCAGTACTTC
CDR3aa: CASSFRLAGEETQYF
abundance: NA
j_gene: TRBJ2-5
v_gene: TRBV7-7
d_gene: TRBD2

CDR3nt: TGTGCCAGCAGCCAAGATCCCCAAGCCCGGGGTACGCAGTATTTT
CDR3aa: CASSQDPQARGTQYF
abundance: NA
j_gene: TRBJ2-3
v_gene: TRBV3-1/TRBV3-2
d_gene: NA

CDR3nt: TGTGCCAGCAGCTCGACAGGGGCCGGTTCACCCCTCCACTTT
CDR3aa: CASSSTGAGSPLHF
abundance: few
j_gene: TRBJ1-6
v_gene: TRBV7-9
d_gene: TRBD1

CDR3nt: TGCGCCAGCAGCCAAGAAGTTCGGGGGGCATCCTACAATGAGCAGTTCTTC
CDR3aa: CASSQEVRGASYNEQFF
abundance: once
j_gene: TRBJ2-1
v_gene: TRBV4-1
d_gene: NA

CDR3nt: TGTGCCAGCAGCCAAGACTTTTTTAGCACAGATACGCAGTATTTT
CDR3aa: CASSQDFFSTDTQYF
abundance: once
j_gene: TRBJ2-3
v_gene: TRBV3-1/TRBV3-2
d_gene: NA

CDR3nt: TGTGCCATCGAGGAAGACGGGAACACTGAAGCTTTCTTT
CDR3aa: CAIEEDGNTEAFF
abundance: NA
j_gene: TRBJ1-1
v_gene: TRBV10-3
d_gene: NA

CDR3nt: TGTGCCAGCAGCTTAGAAGCGGGACGCTCCTACGAGCAGTACTTC
CDR3aa: CASSLEAGRSYEQYF
abundance: NA
j_gene: TRBJ2-7
v_gene: TRBV7-6
d_gene: TRBD2

CDR3nt: TGCGCCAGCAGCTTACCGCCGGGAGACCAAGAGACCCAGTACTTC
CDR3aa: CASSLPPGDQETQYF
abundance: NA
j_gene: TRBJ2-5
v_gene: TRBV5-1
d_gene: NA

CDR3nt: TGCGCCAGCAGCCCTCGGGGGGTCGGGACAGGGGTTTTTGATACGCAGTATTTT
CDR3aa: CASSPRGVGTGVFDTQYF
abundance: once
j_gene: TRBJ2-3
v_gene: TRBV4-3
d_gene: TRBD1

CDR3nt: TGTGCCAGCAGTTTTCTGGGGCCTAGTACTGAAGCTTTCTTT
CDR3aa: CASSFLGPSTEAFF
abundance: NA
j_gene: TRBJ1-1
v_gene: TRBV27
d_gene: NA

CDR3nt: TGTGCCAGCAGCCAATATTCGCTGACAGGGTTTGGCTACACCTTC
CDR3aa: CASSQYSLTGFGYTF
abundance: NA
j_gene: TRBJ1-2
v_gene: TRBV16
d_gene: TRBD1

CDR3nt: TGCGCCAGCAGTGAGGAGTACAATGAGCAGTTCTTC
CDR3aa: CASSEEYNEQFF
abundance: once
j_gene: TRBJ2-1
v_gene: TRBV10-1
d_gene: NA

CDR3nt: TGTGCCAGCAGCCTACAGGGGGCAGCCGGGGAGCTGTTTTTT
CDR3aa: CASSLQGAAGELFF
abundance: NA
j_gene: TRBJ2-2
v_gene: TRBV7-8
d_gene: TRBD1

CDR3nt: TGCAGCGTACGGACAGGGGGCCTCATATACGAGCAGTACTTC
CDR3aa: CSVRTGGLIYEQYF
abundance: NA
j_gene: TRBJ2-7
v_gene: TRBV29-1
d_gene: TRBD1

CDR3nt: TGCGCCAGCAGCCAAGAAGTCAGGGAGGTCCAAGGGGAGCCCCAGCATTTT
CDR3aa: CASSQEVREVQGEPQHF
abundance: NA
j_gene: TRBJ1-5
v_gene: TRBV4-3
d_gene: NA

CDR3nt: TGTGCCAGCAGTTTGCGGGGTTGGCATGGCTACACCTTC
CDR3aa: CASSLRGWHGYTF
abundance: once
j_gene: TRBJ1-2
v_gene: TRBV27
d_gene: NA

CDR3nt: TGTGCCAGCAGCGAGGGACTAGCGGGGGATACGCAGTATTTT
CDR3aa: CASSEGLAGDTQYF
abundance: NA
j_gene: TRBJ2-3
v_gene: TRBV7-2
d_gene: TRBD2

CDR3nt: TGTGCCAGCAGTTACAGGGGCGACGCTTTCTTT
CDR3aa: CASSYRGDAFF
abundance: NA
j_gene: TRBJ1-1
v_gene: TRBV6-5
d_gene: NA

CDR3nt: TGTGCCACCAGCACCCTCCTTGGGACAGGCTCTGGCACAGATACGCAGTATTTT
CDR3aa: CATSTLLGTGSGTDTQYF
abundance: NA
j_gene: TRBJ2-3
v_gene: TRBV15
d_gene: TRBD1

CDR3nt: TGTGCCAGCAGCTTAGAAGCAGGTTACGAGCAGTACTTC
CDR3aa: CASSLEAGYEQYF
abundance: NA
j_gene: TRBJ2-7
v_gene: TRBV11-3
d_gene: NA

CDR3nt: TGTGCCAGCAGCTTGGTCTCGGGGGAGACCCAGTACTTC
CDR3aa: CASSLVSGETQYF
abundance: NA
j_gene: TRBJ2-5
v_gene: TRBV5-4
d_gene: NA

CDR3nt: TGTGCCTGGAGATTGAAAGGAACCGGGACAGGGGGCTTGCAGCATTTT
CDR3aa: CAWRLKGTGTGGLQHF
abundance: NA
j_gene: TRBJ1-5
v_gene: TRBV30
d_gene: TRBD1

CDR3nt: TGTGCCAGCGGCAGACTAGCGGGATCGAACACCGGGGAGCTGTTTTTT
CDR3aa: CASGRLAGSNTGELFF
abundance: few
j_gene: TRBJ2-2
v_gene: TRBV2
d_gene: TRBD2

CDR3nt: TGTGCCAGCAGTGATTGGAGTCAGGGTAGTGAAAAACTGTTTTTT
CDR3aa: CASSDWSQGSEKLFF
abundance: NA
j_gene: TRBJ1-4
v_gene: TRBV2
d_gene: NA

CDR3nt: TGTGCCAGCAGTTCCCGGACTAGCGGGAGGGCCGGGTCAAGGGATGAGCAGTTCTTC
CDR3aa: CASSSRTSGRAGSRDEQFF
abundance: NA
j_gene: TRBJ2-1
v_gene: TRBV28
d_gene: TRBD2

CDR3nt: TGTGCCAGCAGTTTAGGATCGGGGTCCTGGAGCTCCTACAATGAGCAGTTCTTC
CDR3aa: CASSLGSGSWSSYNEQFF
abundance: NA
j_gene: TRBJ2-1
v_gene: TRBV27
d_gene: NA

CDR3nt: TGTGCCAGCAGCCACGCCCCCCGGGGTGGTGCGGATACGCAGTATTTT
CDR3aa: CASSHAPRGGADTQYF
abundance: NA
j_gene: TRBJ2-3
v_gene: TRBV7-2
d_gene: NA

CDR3nt: TGTGCCAGCTCACAGCTCCGGGAAATGAACTATGGCTACACCTTC
CDR3aa: CASSQLREMNYGYTF
abundance: NA
j_gene: TRBJ1-2
v_gene: TRBV18
d_gene: NA

CDR3nt: TGTGCCAGCATCCCCGGGGCGGGGCCCGCAGATACGCAGTATTTT
CDR3aa: CASIPGAGPADTQYF
abundance: NA
j_gene: TRBJ2-3
v_gene: TRBV27
d_gene: NA

CDR3nt: TGTGCCAGCAGTGGGACAGGGCAAAGGGGCTCCTCCTACAATGAGCAGTTCTTC
CDR3aa: CASSGTGQRGSSYNEQFF
abundance: few
j_gene: TRBJ2-1
v_gene: TRBV11-2
d_gene: TRBD1

CDR3nt: TGCAGCGTTGAAGGTACAGAAGCCAAAAACATTCAGTACTTC
CDR3aa: CSVEGTEAKNIQYF
abundance: NA
j_gene: TRBJ2-4
v_gene: TRBV29-1
d_gene: NA

CDR3nt: TGTGCCACCACCGGAGGGTCTGAAGGTCCCTACGAGCAGTACTTC
CDR3aa: CATTGGSEGPYEQYF
abundance: NA
j_gene: TRBJ2-7
v_gene: TRBV19
d_gene: NA